This T cell receptor beta chain comes out of a study of shared clonotypes between healthy human individuals. Study observations and caveats: Researchers sampled only blood; tissue repertoires likely differ. A limitation of the genetic and exposure-history diversity represented arose from few donors.

Trimming took 0 bases from V and 4 from J; bases not matched to a gene: 11. Germline CDR1 and CDR2: LGHNT and FRNRAP. This CDR3 spans 18 amino acids. Cells designated naive CD8 were CD45RO-negative and were positively selected for CCR7, with terminally differentiated effector memory CD45RA+ cells excluded. Recent acute infections and vaccinations were absent in the healthy HIV-negative adult donors. About this clone itself: The target antigen is unknown.

Methods used by the authors: ImmunoSEQ yielded junction-only sequences lacking quality scores, so filtering differed. Repertoires were generated with immunoSEQ multiplex PCR, while TCRdb's copy carries only in-frame clones and drops some. From that table come the V and J calls and clone size; the DNA was used to work out D and trimming. The repertoire holds under 2,000,000 clones, with about 95% as singletons. The sample taken for sequencing was naive CD8+ T cells sorted from blood. The V call is TRBV12-5, the J call TRBJ2-3, with 9 positions matching TRBD1. The receptor comes from a man aged 18 to 29 in good health. The CDR3 DNA reads TGTGCTAGTGGTTTGGTATATATAGGACAGGGGCGCGCAGATACGCAGTATTTT. Translating gives CASGLVYIGQGRADTQYF.